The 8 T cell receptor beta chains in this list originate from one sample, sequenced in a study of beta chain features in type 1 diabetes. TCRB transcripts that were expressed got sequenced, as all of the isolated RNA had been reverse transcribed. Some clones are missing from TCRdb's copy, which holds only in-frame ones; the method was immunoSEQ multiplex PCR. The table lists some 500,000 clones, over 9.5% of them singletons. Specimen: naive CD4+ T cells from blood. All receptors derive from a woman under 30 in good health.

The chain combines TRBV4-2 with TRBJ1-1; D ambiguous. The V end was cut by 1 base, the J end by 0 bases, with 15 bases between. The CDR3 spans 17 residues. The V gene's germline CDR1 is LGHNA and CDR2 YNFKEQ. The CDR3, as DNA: TGTGCCAGCAGCCAAGGACAAGGCCGTTTTATGAACACTGAAGCTTTCTTT. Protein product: CASSQGQGRFMNTEAFF.

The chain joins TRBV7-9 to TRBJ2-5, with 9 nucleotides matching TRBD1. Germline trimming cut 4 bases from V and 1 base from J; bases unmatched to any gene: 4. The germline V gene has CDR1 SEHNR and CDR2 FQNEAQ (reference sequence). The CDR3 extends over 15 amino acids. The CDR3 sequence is CASSSGTGIQETQYF. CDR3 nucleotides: TGTGCCAGCAGCTCCGGGACAGGGATCCAAGAGACCCAGTACTTC.

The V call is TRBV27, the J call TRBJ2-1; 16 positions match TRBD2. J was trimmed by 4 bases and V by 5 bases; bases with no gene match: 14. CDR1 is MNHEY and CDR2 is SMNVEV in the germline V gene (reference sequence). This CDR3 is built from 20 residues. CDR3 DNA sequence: TGTGCCAGCAGTGCTCGTCCCCTGGGACTAGCGGGAGGGGTTTACAATGAGCAGTTCTTC. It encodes CASSARPLGLAGGVYNEQFF.

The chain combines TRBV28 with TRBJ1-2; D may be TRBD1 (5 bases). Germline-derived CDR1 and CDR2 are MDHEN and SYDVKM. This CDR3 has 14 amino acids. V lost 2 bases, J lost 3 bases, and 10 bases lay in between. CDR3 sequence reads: CASSLPIGDYGYTF. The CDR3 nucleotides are TGTGCCAGCAGTTTACCAATAGGGGACTATGGCTACACCTTC.

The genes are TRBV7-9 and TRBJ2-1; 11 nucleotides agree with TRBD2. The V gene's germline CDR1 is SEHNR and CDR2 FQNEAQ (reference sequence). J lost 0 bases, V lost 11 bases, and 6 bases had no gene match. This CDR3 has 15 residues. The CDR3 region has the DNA TGTGCCGGCCGTAGCGGGAGGGGCTCCTACAATGAGCAGTTCTTC. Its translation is CAGRSGRGSYNEQFF. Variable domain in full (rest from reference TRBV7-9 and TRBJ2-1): DTGVSQNPRHKITKRGQNVTFRCDPISEHNRLYWYRQTLGQGPEFLTYFQNEAQLEKSRLLSDRFSAERPKGSFSTLEIQRTEQGDSAMYLCAGRSGRGSYNEQFFGPGTRLTVL.

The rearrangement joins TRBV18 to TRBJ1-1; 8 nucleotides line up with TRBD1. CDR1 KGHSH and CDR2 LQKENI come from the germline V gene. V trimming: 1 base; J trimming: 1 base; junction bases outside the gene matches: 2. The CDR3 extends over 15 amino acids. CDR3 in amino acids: CASSPLDRGNTEAFF. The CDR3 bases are TGTGCCAGCTCACCACTTGACAGGGGGAACACTGAAGCTTTCTTT.

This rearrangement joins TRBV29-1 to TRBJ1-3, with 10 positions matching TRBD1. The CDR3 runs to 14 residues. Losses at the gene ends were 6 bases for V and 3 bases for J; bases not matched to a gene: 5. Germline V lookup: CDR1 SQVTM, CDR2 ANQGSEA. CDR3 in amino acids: CSVDRDRGGNTIYF. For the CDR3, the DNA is TGCAGCGTGGACCGGGACAGGGGTGGAAACACCATATATTTT.

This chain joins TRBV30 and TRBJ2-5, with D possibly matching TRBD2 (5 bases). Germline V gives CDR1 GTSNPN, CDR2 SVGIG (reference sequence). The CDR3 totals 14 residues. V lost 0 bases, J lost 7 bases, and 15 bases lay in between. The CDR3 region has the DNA TGTGCCTGGAGTGTACTAGGGTTTGATGGGACCCAGTACTTC. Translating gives CAWSVLGFDGTQYF.